The TCR beta chain under discussion was sequenced for a study of lymphopenia after photon versus proton radiotherapy. A word on this clone: What it binds is not known.

V lost 5 bases and J 0 bases, leaving 10 bases between the germline ends. CDR3 length equals 14 residues. CDR1 and CDR2 from the germline V gene are MNHNS and SASEGT. The study, taken as a whole, reports: Oligoclonal CD8+ Temra expansion after nadir drove photon patients' diversity drop.

Only in-frame clones appear in the TCRdb table, and some are missing; sequencing was by immunoSEQ multiplex PCR. The sample has roughly 40,000 clones, about four fifths seen once; the top ten hold about 24%. V is TRBV6-1 and J is TRBJ1-2, with D uncertain. The sequence came from a woman in her sixties or seventies with pancreatic cancer. The sequencing here drew on peripheral blood, taken from a patient treated with proton-based radiotherapy. The CDR3 spells CASSSQSTNYGYTF. In DNA form, the CDR3 reads TGTGCCAGCAGTAGTCAGTCAACTAACTATGGCTACACCTTC.